This T cell receptor (beta chain) originates from a study of T cells after yellow fever vaccination. Notes on the study in general: A secondary response was less intense yet reached its peak sooner, at day 5 versus 15.

The sample holds many counts of this clonotype. Its antigen remains unknown. TCRdb fed the 5' RACE reads into MiXCR, producing one record per CDR3 protein. The sample includes about 220,000 distinct CDR3 sequences, approximately 3.2% of them seen just once. Trimming cost V 3 bases and J 10 bases, with 12 bases left between them. CDR3 length: 13 amino acids. Looked up from germline, CDR1 is SEHNR and CDR2 is FQNEAQ (reference sequence). The rearrangement joins TRBV7-9 to TRBJ1-4, with unresolved D. The clonotype was recovered from a man between 18 and 35 years old who received the YFV17D yellow fever vaccine. Sequenced here: CD4+ T cells sorted from PBMCs, sampled 10 days after the yellow fever booster vaccination. CDR3 protein: CASSFLSEGKLFF. DNA for the CDR3: TGTGCCAGCAGCTTTCTCTCGGAGGGAAAACTGTTTTTT.